This T cell receptor beta chain was captured in a study of T cells in Graves' hyperthyroidism and ophthalmopathy (dated by TCRdb to the late 2010s). Context from the whole study: Peripheral blood samples were taken at the time of initial diagnosis, prior to any treatment. Once sampling was done, hyperthyroidism patients were given methimazole at a starting dose of 30 mg daily, whereas ophthalmopathy patients were given high-dose intravenous methylprednisolone. An independent validation cohort of fewer than 20 hyperthyroidism patients and 15 or so patients who later progressed to ophthalmopathy tested prospective prediction of ophthalmopathy. The paper reports TCR Vbeta CDR3 sequencing of approximately 140 peripheral blood samples: over 40 ophthalmopathy, 70 to 85 hyperthyroidism and roughly 17 progressor patients. The 90 to 100 discovery patients were randomly split 7:3 into training and test sets. To identify TCR V-J signatures that set the groups apart, the researchers used a discovery cohort of about a hundred patients, made up of roughly 40 with Graves' ophthalmopathy and 57 with stable Graves' hyperthyroidism. Thyroid tissue and blood T-cell repertoires from roughly six Graves' hyperthyroidism patients were also compared in the study. Beyond this particular receptor, the publication reports: During validation, the model predicted progression to ophthalmopathy a median of around 6 months ahead of onset, with more than 55% sensitivity and around 72% specificity. No statistical method was used to fix the sample size in advance, and group allocation was not hidden from the investigators. Most expanded thyroid clonotypes (frequency above 0.001) were also found in blood, which suggests that blood repertoires may mirror thyroid immune responses. Ophthalmopathy was separated from stable hyperthyroidism by a 13 V-J signature model, with approximately 90% sensitivity and roughly 84% specificity obtained in cross-validation and 80%/75% obtained in testing.

The TCR beta CDR3 regions were amplified from RNA transcripts. For the first round of RT-PCR on the TCR CDR3, the HTBI primer set was used together with the Qiagen OneStep RT-PCR kit. The libraries were constructed in a second round of multiplex PCR and then size-selected and purified. Libraries were sequenced paired-end with 100 bp reads on an Illumina HiSeq2000. In the authors' own workflow: SOAPnuke was used to process the raw data, throwing out any read that contained adapters or uncalled bases, had a mean Phred below 15, or lacked an exact constant-primer or identifier match. COPE v1.2.5 was used to merge the high-quality paired reads, and each unique nucleotide sequence was defined as a clonotype. MiTCR v1.1 was used to align clonotypes to the IMGT TRBV, TRBD and TRBJ reference segments. Analysis was restricted to V-J combinations with a frequency above 0.0001, which covered over 98% of repertoires. The TCS score was defined as F50 (clonal expansion) divided by E x V (chaos), with BLOSUM62-based TCRdist calculated between CDR3 peptides within each V-J. Welch's t-statistics and random forest reduced roughly 500 V-J features to 13, which were used in a naive Bayes classifier (R e1071). The Morisita-Horn index was used to measure how similar the thyroid and blood repertoires were. The raw public data were reprocessed by TCRdb itself: fastp quality trimming at Q25, MiXCR clonotype calling, in-frame beta chains only. Each entry is one CDR3 protein sequence, shown with its most common DNA and genes. TCRdb, not the original authors, processed these V and J calls. For this sample the table gives 700,000 to 850,000 distinct CDR3 sequences, of which about a third were detected only once. The top ten hold around 30% of the sample.

Points on this clonotype: The antigen it recognizes is unknown. It may be a read error: a sequence one base away is much more abundant.

Stable Graves' hyperthyroidism was defined as the absence of progression to ophthalmopathy over 18 months of follow-up. Hyperthyroidism patients were newly diagnosed, had a disease duration of under 2 months, and were aged 18 to 65 years. Any patient with an uncontrolled infection, another autoimmune disease, pregnancy or lactation was excluded. Diagnoses relied on clinical symptoms, serum thyroxine and TRAb, thyroid ultrasound and orbital computed tomography. PBMCs were separated from under 11 ml of fresh peripheral blood using Ficoll-Paque density gradient centrifugation. Total RNA was extracted with Trizol reagent, and quality was checked on an Agilent 2100 Bioanalyzer. This sequence was found in a woman in her forties with Graves' hyperthyroidism. The sequenced sample consisted of blood.

The CDR3 region has the sequence CASSHRDYNTGELFF. The DNA reads as follows: TGTGCCAGCAGCCACCGGGACTACAACACCGGGGAGCTGTTTTTT. The receptor chain draws on TRBV7-9 and TRBJ2-2, with 7 central nucleotides matching TRBD2. Relative to germline, V is missing 5 bases and J is missing 2 bases, with 5 bases of the junction outside any gene match. The CDR3 runs 15 amino acids, cysteine and phenylalanine included. The retained sequence is limited to the CDR3, 45 bases, with the frame set at the first base. CDR1 and CDR2 were assigned from the germline V gene (reference sequence) as SEHNR and FQNEAQ.